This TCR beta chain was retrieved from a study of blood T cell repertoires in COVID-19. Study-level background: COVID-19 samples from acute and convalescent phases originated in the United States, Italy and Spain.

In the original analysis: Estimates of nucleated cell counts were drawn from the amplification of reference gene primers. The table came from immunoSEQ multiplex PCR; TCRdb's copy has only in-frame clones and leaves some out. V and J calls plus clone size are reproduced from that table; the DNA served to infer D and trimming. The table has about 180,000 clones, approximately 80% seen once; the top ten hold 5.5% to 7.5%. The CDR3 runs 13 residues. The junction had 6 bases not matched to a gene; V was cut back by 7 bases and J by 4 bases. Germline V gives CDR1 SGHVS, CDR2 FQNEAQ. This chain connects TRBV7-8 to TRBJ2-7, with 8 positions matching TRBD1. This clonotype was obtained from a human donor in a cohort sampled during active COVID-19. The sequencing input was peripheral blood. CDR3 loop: CASTWDRYYEQYF. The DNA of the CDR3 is TGTGCCAGCACCTGGGACAGGTATTACGAGCAGTACTTC.